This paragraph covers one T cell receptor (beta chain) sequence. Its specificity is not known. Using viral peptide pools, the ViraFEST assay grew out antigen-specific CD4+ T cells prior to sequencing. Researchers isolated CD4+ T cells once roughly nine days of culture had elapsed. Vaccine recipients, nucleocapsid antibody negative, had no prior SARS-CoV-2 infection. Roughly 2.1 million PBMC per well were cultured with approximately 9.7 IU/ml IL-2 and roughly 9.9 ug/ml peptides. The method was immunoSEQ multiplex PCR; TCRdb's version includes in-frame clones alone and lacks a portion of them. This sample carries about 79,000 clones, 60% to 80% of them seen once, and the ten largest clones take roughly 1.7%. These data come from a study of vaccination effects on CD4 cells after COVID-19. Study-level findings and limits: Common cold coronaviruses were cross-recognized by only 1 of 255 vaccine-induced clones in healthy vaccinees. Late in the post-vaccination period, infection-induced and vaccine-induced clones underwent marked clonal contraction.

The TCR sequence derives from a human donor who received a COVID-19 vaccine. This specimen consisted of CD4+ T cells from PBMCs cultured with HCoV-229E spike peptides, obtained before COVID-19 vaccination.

DNA for the CDR3: TGTGCCTCCAGGGGGCGTATATACTATGGCTACACCTTC. It is translated as CASRGRIYYGYTF. V gene TRBV30 combines with J gene TRBJ1-2, with 8 bases identical to TRBD1. Germline values: CDR1 GTSNPN, CDR2 SVGIG (reference sequence). The CDR3 covers 13 residues. V was pared by 7 bases and J by 3 bases, with 7 bases of the junction left unmatched.